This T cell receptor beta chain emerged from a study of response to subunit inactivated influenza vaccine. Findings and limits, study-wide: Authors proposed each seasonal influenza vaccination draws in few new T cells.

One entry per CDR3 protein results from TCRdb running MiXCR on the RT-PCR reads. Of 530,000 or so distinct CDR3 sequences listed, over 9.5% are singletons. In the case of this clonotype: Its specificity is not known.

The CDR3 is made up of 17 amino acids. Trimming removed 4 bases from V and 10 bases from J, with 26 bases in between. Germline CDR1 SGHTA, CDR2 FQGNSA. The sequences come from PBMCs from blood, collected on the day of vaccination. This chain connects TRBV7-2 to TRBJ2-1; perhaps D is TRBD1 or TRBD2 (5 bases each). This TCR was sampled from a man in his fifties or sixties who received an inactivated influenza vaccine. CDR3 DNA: TGTGCCAGCAGCTCCCTCACCTCCCTACTTCGGGACCGCGAGCAGTTCTTC. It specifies CASSSLTSLLRDREQFF.